The rows below give T cell receptor beta chains drawn from one sample of a study of OX40 agonist ivuxolimab in advanced cancers. Sequencing used immunoSEQ multiplex PCR; TCRdb keeps in-frame clones, though not all of them. The sample lists 98,000 or so clones, 91% occurring once. Source: CD4+ or CD8+ T cells sorted from blood, taken in a trial of the OX40 agonist ivuxolimab. These receptor sequences come from an adult with an advanced solid tumor such as melanoma, head and neck, liver or kidney cancer. The CDR3 runs from the conserved cysteine through the conserved F or W. The order of the fields is D gene, CDR3 length, J gene, V gene, clone size, CDR3 protein. D genes are given only for firm matches. Clone size, where shown, is once, few, many, or a class for clones that have expanded.

>TRBD2|16|TRBJ2-1|TRBV19|.
CASSLAAGVSYNEQFF
>TRBD1|16|TRBJ2-7|TRBV9|.
CASSAQTGGLSGEQYF
>.|15|TRBJ1-1|TRBV15|once
CATSRDRQQHTEAFF
>TRBD1|12|TRBJ1-2|TRBV30|.
CAWTPGQAAAHF
>.|14|TRBJ2-7|TRBV11-2|.
CASSLVNPGGEQYF
>.|14|TRBJ2-5|TRBV7-2|.
CASSPRGAQETQYF
>TRBD1|15|TRBJ1-4|TRBV5-1|.
CASSGGQGGNEKLFF
>TRBD1|14|TRBJ2-7|TRBV27|.
CASSPWDRGYEQYF
>.|17|TRBJ2-3|TRBV11-1|.
CASSLAWGTTLTDTQYF
>TRBD2|13|TRBJ2-7|TRBV5-1|.
CASSPSGPYEQYF
>.|16|TRBJ1-3|TRBV28|.
CASSLRGTNSGNTIYF
>.|15|TRBJ2-5|TRBV19|.
CASSIASGPQETQYF
>TRBD1|18|TRBJ2-3|TRBV9|once
CASSLTSLQGAPPDTQYF
>.|16|TRBJ2-1|TRBV4-1|.
CASSQQQGSSYNEQFF
>TRBD2|16|TRBJ2-1|TRBV7-2|.
CASSEAGTSHYNEQFF
>TRBD2|16|TRBJ2-5|TRBV7-2|.
CASSLVAGGQGETQYF
>TRBD1|13|TRBJ2-7|TRBV29-1|.
CSVAWQGVEEQYF
>.|14|TRBJ2-3|TRBV11-3|.
CASSPRAGADTQYF
>.|15|TRBJ1-5|TRBV6-5|.
CASGSVSGGAQPQHF
>.|18|TRBJ2-2|TRBV9|.
CASSVDPGTRFRTGELFF
>.|13|TRBJ2-7|TRBV28|.
CASSLSHRSEQYF
>.|14|TRBJ1-1|TRBV28|.
CASLPLQANTEAFF
>.|12|TRBJ1-1|TRBV11-2|.
CASHKLATEAFF
>TRBD1|16|TRBJ1-5|TRBV6-6|.
CASSIVQGARGQPQHF
>.|11|TRBJ1-2|TRBV29-1|few
CSAGGMRGYTF
>.|12|TRBJ2-7|TRBV18|.
CASSPLGYEQYF
>TRBD2|16|TRBJ2-7|TRBV19|once
CASSIVAGGSSYEQYF
>.|13|TRBJ2-1|TRBV30|.
CAWSPRGWEGQFF
>TRBD2|13|TRBJ2-1|TRBV28|.
CASGTSGRNEQFF
>.|15|TRBJ2-1|TRBV25-1|.
CASSAFSRGYNEQFF
>.|14|TRBJ1-6|TRBV4-1|.
CASSSWESNSPLHF
>.|14|TRBJ2-7|TRBV11-2|.
CASSFGGPSYEQYF
>.|17|TRBJ1-4|TRBV18|.
CASSPGAASATNEKLFF
>.|13|TRBJ1-3|TRBV6-5|.
CASMDNTGNTIYF
>.|16|TRBJ1-5|TRBV7-2|.
CASSLEGTVGNQPQHF
>TRBD1|15|TRBJ2-1|TRBV5-6|.
CASSPTGSSYNEQFF
>.|16|TRBJ2-1|TRBV21-1|.
CASSKAGTGAYNEQFF
>.|13|TRBJ1-1|TRBV30|.
CAWSGQTNTEAFF
>.|14|TRBJ1-3|TRBV6-6|.
CASSFGTFGNTIYF
>.|20|TRBJ1-3|TRBV21-1|.
CASSTRVNRAAKPGGNTIYF
>.|15|TRBJ2-5|TRBV11-2|.
CASSTDRGAIETQYF
>.|13|TRBJ1-1|TRBV6-5|.
CASRTTGLAEAFF
>.|14|TRBJ1-1|TRBV19|few
CASSWARMNTEAFF
>.|12|TRBJ1-5|TRBV7-2|.
CASRKGDQPQHF
>TRBD2|18|TRBJ2-1|TRBV5-1|.
CASAWSARGLALGNEQFF
>.|12|TRBJ2-1|TRBV28|.
CASSLTANEQFF
>.|15|TRBJ1-5|TRBV4-1|.
CASSYQVGGNQPQHF
>.|14|TRBJ2-5|TRBV6-5|once
CASSYQQGEKTQYF
>TRBD2|14|TRBJ2-7|TRBV5-1|.
CASTTSGTSYEQYF
>.|14|TRBJ2-2|TRBV18|few
CASSPPGAGGELFF
>.|14|TRBJ2-2|TRBV4-2|.
CASSPTTTSGELFF
>.|13|TRBJ2-3|TRBV18|.
CASSPGTRDTQYF
>.|15|TRBJ1-2|TRBV30|.
CAWSVPEVFSYGYTF
>TRBD1|14|TRBJ2-7|TRBV28|once
CASSLPGGIYEQYF